This TCR beta chain was profiled in a study of T cell repertoires in cytomegalovirus infection. Study background: Matching HLA type and CMV infection were both indicated by public TCR beta signatures.

The CDR3 loop spans 14 amino acids. Germline V gene data show CDR1 as SGHVS and CDR2 as FNYEAQ. V lost 8 bases and J 3 bases, leaving 16 bases between the germline ends. TCRdb reanalysed the reads using MiXCR and keeps one entry per CDR3 protein. The data hold 350,000 to 450,000 distinct CDR3 sequences, with 15% to 20% observed a single time. The genes are TRBV7-6 and TRBJ2-5; no reliable D call. Input material: PBMCs. The sequence derives from a human donor in good health (CMV status not recorded). Some clones in this sample may be carry-over from other donors' samples. CDR3 in amino acids: CASGSRTDKETQYF. In DNA, the CDR3 is TGTGCCAGCGGCAGTCGTACAGACAAAGAGACCCAGTACTTC.